This is a list of T cell receptor beta chains from one sample in a study of blood T cells in healthy people across ages. TCRdb itself ran the 5' RACE reads through MiXCR, one entry per CDR3 protein. The sample lists roughly 1,700,000 distinct CDR3 sequences, roughly 30% occurring once. Sequenced sample: blood. Every receptor here comes from a woman younger than 45 in good health. Each CDR3 is given with its conserved first and last residue. Fields, in order: CDR3 length, J gene, V gene, D gene, clone size, CDR3 protein, CDR3 DNA. The D gene is left open where the match is weak. The size field is filled for only some rows; it gives once, few, many or a size class.

len: 16
j_gene: TRBJ2-7
v_gene: TRBV5-4
d_gene: TRBD2
abundance: few
CDR3aa: CASSRGGGRESYEQYF
CDR3nt: TGTGCCAGCAGCAGAGGAGGAGGGCGGGAGTCCTACGAGCAGTACTTC

len: 17
j_gene: TRBJ2-3
v_gene: TRBV5-1
d_gene: TRBD2
abundance: .
CDR3aa: CASSLELAGISTDTQYF
CDR3nt: TGCGCCAGCAGCTTGGAACTAGCGGGGATCAGCACAGATACGCAGTATTTT

len: 16
j_gene: TRBJ1-5
v_gene: TRBV20-1
d_gene: .
abundance: .
CDR3aa: CSARGAGGVHNQPQHF
CDR3nt: TGCAGTGCTAGAGGGGCCGGTGGCGTTCACAATCAGCCCCAGCATTTT

len: 15
j_gene: TRBJ1-1
v_gene: TRBV14
d_gene: .
abundance: .
CDR3aa: CASSQGLWGNTEAFF
CDR3nt: TGTGCCAGCAGCCAAGGTCTCTGGGGGAACACTGAAGCTTTCTTT

len: 16
j_gene: TRBJ1-6
v_gene: TRBV11-2
d_gene: .
abundance: many
CDR3aa: CASSSLGSSYNSPLHF
CDR3nt: TGTGCCAGCAGCTCCCTCGGCAGCTCCTATAATTCACCCCTCCACTTT

len: 15
j_gene: TRBJ1-2
v_gene: TRBV6-1
d_gene: TRBD1
abundance: few
CDR3aa: CASRNIATGGYGYTF
CDR3nt: TGTGCCAGCAGAAATATCGCGACAGGGGGGTATGGCTACACCTTC

len: 16
j_gene: TRBJ2-7
v_gene: TRBV7-2
d_gene: .
abundance: few
CDR3aa: CASSLGSTGRAYEQYF
CDR3nt: TGTGCCAGCAGCTTAGGATCTACAGGGAGGGCCTACGAGCAGTACTTC

len: 17
j_gene: TRBJ2-5
v_gene: TRBV11-2
d_gene: TRBD2
abundance: .
CDR3aa: CASSLKGRGGPRETQYF
CDR3nt: TGTGCCAGCAGCTTAAAGGGGCGGGGGGGCCCCAGGGAGACCCAGTACTTC

len: 14
j_gene: TRBJ2-1
v_gene: TRBV29-1
d_gene: .
abundance: .
CDR3aa: CSGSDRSLTNEQFF
CDR3nt: TGCAGCGGTTCAGACAGGTCCCTCACCAATGAGCAGTTCTTC

len: 13
j_gene: TRBJ1-2
v_gene: TRBV29-1
d_gene: .
abundance: few
CDR3aa: CSVAYRAASGYTF
CDR3nt: TGCAGCGTTGCGTACAGGGCGGCGAGCGGCTACACCTTC

len: 16
j_gene: TRBJ1-1
v_gene: TRBV7-8
d_gene: TRBD1
abundance: .
CDR3aa: CASSFGTAFSNTEAFF
CDR3nt: TGTGCCAGCAGCTTCGGGACAGCCTTTTCGAACACTGAAGCTTTCTTT

len: 16
j_gene: TRBJ2-1
v_gene: TRBV7-2
d_gene: TRBD2
abundance: .
CDR3aa: CASSTQTSGIRNEQFF
CDR3nt: TGTGCCAGCAGCACCCAGACTAGCGGGATAAGAAATGAGCAGTTCTTC

len: 16
j_gene: TRBJ1-5
v_gene: TRBV19
d_gene: TRBD1
abundance: .
CDR3aa: CASSIEGTGVNQPQHF
CDR3nt: TGTGCCAGTAGTATAGAGGGGACAGGGGTCAATCAGCCCCAGCATTTT

len: 11
j_gene: TRBJ2-2
v_gene: TRBV7-9
d_gene: .
abundance: .
CDR3aa: CASSLFGERFF
CDR3nt: TGTGCCAGCAGCTTATTCGGGGAGCGGTTTTTT

len: 18
j_gene: TRBJ2-1
v_gene: TRBV7-8
d_gene: TRBD2
abundance: .
CDR3aa: CASSFLEATGGLGREQFF
CDR3nt: TGTGCCAGCAGCTTCCTTGAAGCGACGGGAGGGCTTGGTCGTGAGCAGTTCTTC

len: 13
j_gene: TRBJ2-1
v_gene: TRBV15
d_gene: .
abundance: .
CDR3aa: CAISRRSYNEQFF
CDR3nt: TGTGCCATCAGCAGACGGTCGTACAATGAGCAGTTCTTC

len: 14
j_gene: TRBJ1-5
v_gene: TRBV6-5
d_gene: .
abundance: .
CDR3aa: CASSYTQGRQPQHF
CDR3nt: TGTGCCAGCAGTTACACACAGGGAAGGCAGCCCCAGCATTTT

len: 14
j_gene: TRBJ2-7
v_gene: TRBV29-1
d_gene: .
abundance: many
CDR3aa: CSVEIGQLPYEQYF
CDR3nt: TGCAGCGTTGAAATCGGACAGTTACCCTACGAGCAGTACTTC

len: 14
j_gene: TRBJ1-2
v_gene: TRBV11-2
d_gene: .
abundance: .
CDR3aa: CASSSRGPVYGYTF
CDR3nt: TGTGCCAGCAGCTCCAGGGGCCCTGTCTATGGCTACACCTTC

len: 16
j_gene: TRBJ2-1
v_gene: TRBV7-9
d_gene: TRBD2
abundance: .
CDR3aa: CASSSEREGRDDEQFF
CDR3nt: TGTGCCAGCAGCTCGGAGCGGGAGGGCCGTGACGATGAGCAGTTCTTC

len: 14
j_gene: TRBJ1-5
v_gene: TRBV13
d_gene: .
abundance: .
CDR3aa: CASSYGRVNQPQHF
CDR3nt: TGTGCCAGCAGCTATGGACGGGTTAATCAGCCCCAGCATTTT

len: 15
j_gene: TRBJ2-7
v_gene: TRBV18
d_gene: TRBD1
abundance: few
CDR3aa: CASSPITGAPYEQYF
CDR3nt: TGTGCCAGCTCACCTATCACAGGGGCCCCCTACGAGCAGTACTTC

len: 13
j_gene: TRBJ2-2
v_gene: TRBV30
d_gene: .
abundance: few
CDR3aa: CAWFLVNTGELFF
CDR3nt: TGTGCCTGGTTTTTAGTGAACACCGGGGAGCTGTTTTTT

len: 16
j_gene: TRBJ2-1
v_gene: TRBV6-2/TRBV6-3
d_gene: TRBD2
abundance: few
CDR3aa: CASSQISGTIYNEQFF
CDR3nt: TGTGCCAGCAGCCAGATTAGCGGGACGATCTACAATGAGCAGTTCTTC

len: 14
j_gene: TRBJ1-2
v_gene: TRBV5-4
d_gene: .
abundance: few
CDR3aa: CASSLEWGDYGYTF
CDR3nt: TGTGCCAGCAGCTTGGAGTGGGGAGACTATGGCTACACCTTC

len: 12
j_gene: TRBJ2-7
v_gene: TRBV20-1
d_gene: .
abundance: many
CDR3aa: CSAPGAADEQYF
CDR3nt: TGCAGTGCCCCCGGGGCTGCCGACGAGCAGTACTTC

len: 16
j_gene: TRBJ1-1
v_gene: TRBV6-6
d_gene: .
abundance: .
CDR3aa: CASSYPGANRYTEAFF
CDR3nt: TGTGCCAGCAGTTACCCCGGGGCTAACAGGTACACTGAAGCTTTCTTT

len: 13
j_gene: TRBJ2-5
v_gene: TRBV20-1
d_gene: .
abundance: .
CDR3aa: CSAIDGVEETQYF
CDR3nt: TGCAGTGCAATAGATGGGGTAGAAGAGACCCAGTACTTC